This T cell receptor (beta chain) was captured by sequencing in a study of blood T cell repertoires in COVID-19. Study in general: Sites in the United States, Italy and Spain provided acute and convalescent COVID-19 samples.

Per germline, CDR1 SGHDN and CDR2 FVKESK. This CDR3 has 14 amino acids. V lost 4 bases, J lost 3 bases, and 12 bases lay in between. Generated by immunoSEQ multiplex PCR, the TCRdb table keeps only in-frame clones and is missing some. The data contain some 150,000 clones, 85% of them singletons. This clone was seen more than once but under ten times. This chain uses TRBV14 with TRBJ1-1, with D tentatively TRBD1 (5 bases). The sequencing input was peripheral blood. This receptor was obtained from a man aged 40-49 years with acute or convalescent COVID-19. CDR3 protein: CASSLRQSYTEAFF. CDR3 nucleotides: TGTGCCAGCAGCCTGAGACAGTCTTACACTGAAGCTTTCTTT.